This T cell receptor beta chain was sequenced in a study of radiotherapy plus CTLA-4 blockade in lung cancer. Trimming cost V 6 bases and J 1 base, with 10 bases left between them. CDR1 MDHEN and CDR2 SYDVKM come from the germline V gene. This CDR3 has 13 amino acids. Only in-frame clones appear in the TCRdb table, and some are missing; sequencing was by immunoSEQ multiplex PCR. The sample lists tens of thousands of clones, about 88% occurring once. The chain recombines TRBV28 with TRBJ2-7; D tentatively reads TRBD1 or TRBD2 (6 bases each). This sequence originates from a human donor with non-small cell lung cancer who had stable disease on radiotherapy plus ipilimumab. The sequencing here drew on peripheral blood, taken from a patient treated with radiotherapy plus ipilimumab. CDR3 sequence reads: CASSRGTSYEQYF. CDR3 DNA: TGTGCCAGCAGCCGGGGGACATCCTACGAGCAGTACTTC.